The clone carrying this T cell receptor (beta chain) was counted at least ten times. Stated time point: newly diagnosed GD, antithyroid drugs for less than 3 months. There was RNA extracted from PBMCs, and the TCR library was made from it. TCR beta libraries were built with iRepertoire HTBI primers and Arm-PCR of CDR3 regions. TCRdb itself ran the multiplex PCR reads through MiXCR, one entry per CDR3 protein. There are about 350,000 distinct CDR3 sequences in the sample; approximately 16% occur only once, and 30% lies in the top ten. The sample originates from a study of regulatory T cells in long-lasting Graves disease. CDR3 length: 10 residues. CDR1 and CDR2 (germline): SQVTM, ANQGSEA. Trimming removed 5 bases from V and 5 bases from J, with 5 bases in between. These records were also assigned to another study, of T cells in Graves' hyperthyroidism and ophthalmopathy.

The rearrangement links TRBV29-1 to TRBJ2-3; no reliable D call. The receptor comes from a man aged 35 to 55 with Graves disease. The specimen comprised peripheral blood mononuclear cells (PBMCs), sampled at new diagnosis, from a patient treated with antithyroid drugs. This CDR3 reads CSVSIDTQYF. CDR3 in DNA: TGCAGCGTTTCTATAGATACGCAGTATTTT.